This T cell receptor (beta chain) is drawn from a study of early T cells in non-severe SARS-CoV-2 infection. Study background: It was bulk RNA from unsorted whole blood that was sequenced, and the chains were unpaired. Whole-study findings and limits: Comparison of clonotypes with VDJdb favored anti-spike CD8 responses while missing private and CD4 specificities.

Germline V gene sequence: CDR1 MDHEN, CDR2 SYDVKM. This CDR3 has 15 amino acids. V was pared by 5 bases and J by 3 bases, with 14 bases between. cDNA molecules, individually, were tagged with unique molecular identifiers. TCRdb reanalysed the 5' RACE reads using MiXCR and keeps one entry per CDR3 protein. The data contain under 60,000 distinct CDR3 sequences, around 8% of them singletons. In its sample, this clonotype was seen many times. As yet, its antigen is unknown. The chain links TRBV28 to TRBJ2-4, with D perhaps given as TRBD1 or TRBD2 (5 bases each). Sequencing was performed on whole blood. The TCR comes from an adult who was a healthcare worker with PCR-confirmed SARS-CoV-2 infection or an uninfected control (not recorded which). This CDR3 is CASSGLGVVKNIQYF. In nucleotides, the CDR3 is TGTGCCAGCAGTGGCTTGGGGGTAGTCAAAAACATTCAGTACTTC.